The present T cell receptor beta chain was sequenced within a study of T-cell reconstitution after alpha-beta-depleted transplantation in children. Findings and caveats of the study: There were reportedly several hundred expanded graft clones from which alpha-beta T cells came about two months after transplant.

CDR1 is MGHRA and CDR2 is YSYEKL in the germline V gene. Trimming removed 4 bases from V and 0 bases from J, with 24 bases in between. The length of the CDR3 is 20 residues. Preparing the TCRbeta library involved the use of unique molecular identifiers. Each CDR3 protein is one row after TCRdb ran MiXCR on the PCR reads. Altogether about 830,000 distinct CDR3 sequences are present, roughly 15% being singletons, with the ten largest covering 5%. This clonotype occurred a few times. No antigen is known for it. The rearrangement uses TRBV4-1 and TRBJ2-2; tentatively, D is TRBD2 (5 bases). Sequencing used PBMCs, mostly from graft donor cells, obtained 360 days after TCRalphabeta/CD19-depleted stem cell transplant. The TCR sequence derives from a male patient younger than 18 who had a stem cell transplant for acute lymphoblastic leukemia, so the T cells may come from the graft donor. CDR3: CASSRSSSGSSGSNTGELFF. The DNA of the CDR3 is TGCGCCAGCAGCCGATCAAGTTCCGGTTCAAGCGGATCGAACACCGGGGAGCTGTTTTTT.